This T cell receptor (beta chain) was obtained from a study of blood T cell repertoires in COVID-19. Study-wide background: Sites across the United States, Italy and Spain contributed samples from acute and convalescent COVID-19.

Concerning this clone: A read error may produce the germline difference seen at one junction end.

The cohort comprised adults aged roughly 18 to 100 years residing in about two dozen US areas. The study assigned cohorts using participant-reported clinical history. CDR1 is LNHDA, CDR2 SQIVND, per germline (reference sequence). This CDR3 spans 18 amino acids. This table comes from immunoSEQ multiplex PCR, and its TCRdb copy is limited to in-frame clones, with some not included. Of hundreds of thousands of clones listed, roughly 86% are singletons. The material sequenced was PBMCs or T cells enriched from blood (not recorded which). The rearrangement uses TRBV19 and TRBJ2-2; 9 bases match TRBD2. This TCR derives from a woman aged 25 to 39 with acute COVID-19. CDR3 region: CASSVDPLSGGPTGELFF. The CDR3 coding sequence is TGTGCCAGTAGTGTAGACCCTTTGAGCGGGGGGCCCACCGGGGAGCTGTTTTTT. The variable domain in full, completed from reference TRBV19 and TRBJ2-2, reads DGGITQSPKYLFRKEGQNVTLSCEQNLNHDAMYWYRQDPGQGLRLIYYSQIVNDFQKGDIAEGYSVSREKKESFPLTVTSAQKNPTAFYLCASSVDPLSGGPTGELFFGEGSRLTVL.